In this sample, the clone carrying this T cell receptor beta chain turned up many times. The data stem from a study of neurological immune-mediated disorders. A single record per CDR3 protein comes from TCRdb applying MiXCR to the 5' RACE reads. Among over 60,000 distinct CDR3 sequences listed, around 5% were seen once. This receptor was taken from a woman in her thirties with multiple sclerosis. Sequencing input: PBMCs.

In nucleotides, the CDR3 is TGTGCCAGCAGTTTAGTAACTAGCGGGGGATCCACAGATACGCAGTATTTT. Translated, it gives CASSLVTSGGSTDTQYF. V and J are TRBV12-3 or TRBV12-4 and TRBJ2-3; 11 bases agree with TRBD2. The V segment lost 1 base and the J segment 2 bases; nucleotides outside the gene matches: 5. This CDR3 has 17 amino acids.